A selection of T cell receptor beta chains follows, all from one sample in a study of T cells in Graves' hyperthyroidism and ophthalmopathy. TCRdb used MiXCR to reprocess the multiplex PCR reads, holding one entry per CDR3 protein. The sample consists of roughly 630,000 distinct CDR3 sequences, roughly 14% of them appearing once. The sample consisted of blood. The origin of the receptors is a woman aged 25 to 39 with Graves' hyperthyroidism. CDR3s include the opening cysteine and the closing phenylalanine or tryptophan. The D gene is left open where the match is weak. A clone size is listed for some rows: how often the clone was seen (once, few, many), or a class if it is expanded.

clone size	D gene	CDR3 length	V gene	J gene	CDR3 DNA	CDR3 protein
many	TRBD1	13	TRBV20-1	TRBJ1-5	TGCAGTGCTACTGGGACAGGGGGATTGCCCCAGCATTTT	CSATGTGGLPQHF
many	.	13	TRBV20-1	TRBJ2-5	TGCAGTGCTAGAGATGGTAGGAGGGAGACCCAGTACTTC	CSARDGRRETQYF
.	.	16	TRBV4-3	TRBJ1-3	TGCGCCAGCAGAGGTCCTACAGCGGACTCTGGAAACACCATATATTTT	CASRGPTADSGNTIYF
many	TRBD1	14	TRBV20-1	TRBJ1-1	TGCAGTGCTAGGAGACAGGGTGGGAACACTGAAGCTTTCTTT	CSARRQGGNTEAFF
.	TRBD1	15	TRBV19	TRBJ1-5	TGTGCCAGTAATGAAAAGACAGGGGTCAATCAGCCCCAGCATTTT	CASNEKTGVNQPQHF
few	TRBD2	16	TRBV6-1	TRBJ2-2	TGTGCCAGCGGGAGGGATAGCGGGCTCCACGGCGGGGAGCTGTTTTTT	CASGRDSGLHGGELFF
few	.	15	TRBV9	TRBJ2-2	TGTGCCAGCAGCGTAGTCCAGGACTTAGGTGGGGAGCTGTTTTTT	CASSVVQDLGGELFF
.	TRBD2	17	TRBV27	TRBJ2-3	TGTGCCAGCAGTCCCGGGACTAGCGGGAGAAGGGCAGATACGCAGTATTTT	CASSPGTSGRRADTQYF
.	.	15	TRBV10-3	TRBJ2-7	TGTGCCATCAGTTTAACTAGCACGAGCTCCTACGAGCAGTACTTC	CAISLTSTSSYEQYF
many	.	18	TRBV6-2/TRBV6-3	TRBJ2-1	.	CASSRPTVLRDRNNEQFF
many	.	15	TRBV29-1	TRBJ2-3	TGCAGCGTTGAATCCGGGTGGGAGGGCACAGATACGCAGTATTTT	CSVESGWEGTDTQYF
many	TRBD2	17	TRBV28	TRBJ2-7	TGTGCCAGCAGTACCCGGACAAAGGGACTAGCGGGCTACGAGCAGTACTTC	CASSTRTKGLAGYEQYF
many	.	14	TRBV28	TRBJ1-2	TGTGCCAGCAGTTTTAGGGCCGCGGAGGATGGCTACACCTTC	CASSFRAAEDGYTF
.	TRBD1	15	TRBV4-1	TRBJ1-6	TGCGCCAGCAGCCGTTTGCGGGACAGATATTCACCCCTCCACTTT	CASSRLRDRYSPLHF
many	TRBD2	14	TRBV20-1	TRBJ2-7	TGCAGTGCTGGACTAGCGGGAGTCACCTACGAGCAGTACTTC	CSAGLAGVTYEQYF
.	TRBD1	17	TRBV7-2	TRBJ1-1	TGTGCCAGCAGCTTAGGGAACAGGGGCATGTGGAACACTGAAGCTTTCTTT	CASSLGNRGMWNTEAFF
once	TRBD1	15	TRBV2	TRBJ2-2	TGTGCCAGCAGGGGTCGGACAGGGAACACCGGGGAGCTGTTTTTT	CASRGRTGNTGELFF
many	.	12	TRBV7-3	TRBJ2-1	TGCGCCAGCAGCCTGACAGGCAATGAGCAGTTCTTC	CASSLTGNEQFF
.	TRBD1	13	TRBV5-4	TRBJ2-1	TGTGCCAGCAGCTGGGACAGGGAGAATGAGCAGTTCTTC	CASSWDRENEQFF
many	.	14	TRBV3-1	TRBJ1-5	TGTGCCAGCAGCCAAGAAGGGGGTAGGCAGCCCCAGCATTTT	CASSQEGGRQPQHF
many	.	15	TRBV6-6	TRBJ1-1	TGTGCCAGCAGTTACGAGTCGGGCCGGAACACTGAAGCTTTCTTT	CASSYESGRNTEAFF
many	.	12	TRBV18	TRBJ2-1	TGTGCCAGCTCACCAACTGAGAATGAGCAGTTCTTC	CASSPTENEQFF
many	.	13	TRBV12-3/TRBV12-4	TRBJ2-7	TGTGCCAGCAGTCGAGGGTCACACTACGAGCAGTACTTC	CASSRGSHYEQYF
many	TRBD1	15	TRBV7-2	TRBJ1-1	TGTGCCAGCAGCCTCACCGGGACAGCCGGACATGAAGCTTTCTTT	CASSLTGTAGHEAFF
many	TRBD2	12	TRBV5-1	TRBJ2-3	TGTGCCAGCAGCTTAGCGGGCGATACGCAGTATTTT	CASSLAGDTQYF
many	.	15	TRBV7-9	TRBJ2-1	TGTGCCAGCAGCGAATTAGGAGGAGGAGAGAATGAGCAGTTCTTC	CASSELGGGENEQFF
.	.	12	TRBV29-1	TRBJ2-7	TGCAGCGTTGAAGATCATAGCTACGAGCAGTACTTC	CSVEDHSYEQYF
many	.	11	TRBV2	TRBJ1-2	TGTGCCAGCAGTGAAAACAGTGGCTACACCTTC	CASSENSGYTF
few	.	17	TRBV6-4	TRBJ2-2	TGTGCCAGCAGTGACTCGGGGGACCCATCGAACACCGGGGAGCTGTTTTTT	CASSDSGDPSNTGELFF
many	.	14	TRBV7-9	TRBJ2-1	TGTGCCAGCAGCATACCTCGGACAAACAATGAGCAGTTCTTC	CASSIPRTNNEQFF
.	.	13	TRBV7-3	TRBJ1-4	TGTGCCAGCAGGAGAGGAATTAATGAAAAACTGTTTTTT	CASRRGINEKLFF
once	TRBD2	17	TRBV5-1	TRBJ2-7	TGCGCCAGCAGCTTGGGACTAGCGGGAGCTTCGACCTACGAGCAGTACTTC	CASSLGLAGASTYEQYF
.	.	12	TRBV5-6	TRBJ2-7	TGTGCCAGCAGTCACTACTCGGGGATGCAGTACTTC	CASSHYSGMQYF
many	.	14	TRBV5-1	TRBJ1-1	TGCGCCAGCAGCTTGGAGTCCGGGGGCACTGAAGCTTTCTTT	CASSLESGGTEAFF
many	TRBD2	15	TRBV11-2	TRBJ2-7	TGTGCCAGCAGCTCGGGACTAGCGGCCTCCTACGAGCAGTACTTC	CASSSGLAASYEQYF
many	TRBD1	14	TRBV12-3/TRBV12-4	TRBJ2-7	TGTGCCAGCAGTCCCGGGACAGGGGAGGCCGAGCAGTACTTC	CASSPGTGEAEQYF
many	.	14	TRBV13	TRBJ2-3	TGTGCCAGCAGCCTCCGGACTATCTCAGATACGCAGTATTTT	CASSLRTISDTQYF
.	TRBD2	16	TRBV20-1	TRBJ2-1	TGCAGTGCTAGAGGGTCCGGGACTAGCGGGAGTGTTGAGCAGTTCTTC	CSARGSGTSGSVEQFF
.	TRBD2	15	TRBV19	TRBJ2-1	TGTGCCAGTAGTATGGGACTAGCGGGGTTCGATGAGCAGTTCTTC	CASSMGLAGFDEQFF
few	TRBD2	16	TRBV4-1	TRBJ2-3	TGCGCCAGCAGCCAAGTGGGAGCGGGAGTCGCAGATACGCAGTATTTT	CASSQVGAGVADTQYF
.	TRBD1	13	TRBV5-8	TRBJ2-4	TGTGCCAGCAGCTTGGACAGGGGAGACATTCAGTACTTC	CASSLDRGDIQYF
few	.	13	TRBV29-1	TRBJ2-5	TGCAGCGTTGACACTGGAAGCCGGAAGGCCCAGTACTTC	CSVDTGSRKAQYF
many	TRBD2	18	TRBV7-9	TRBJ2-1	TGTGCCAGCAGGCCGCAAGACCGGGCTAGCGGGAGTTACAATGAGCAGTTCTTC	CASRPQDRASGSYNEQFF
.	.	13	TRBV19	TRBJ1-5	TGTGCCAGTAGTCGAACGCCGGGATCGCCCCAGCATTTT	CASSRTPGSPQHF
.	.	16	TRBV5-1	TRBJ1-2	TGCGCCAGCAGCACACCTTCTACAGGGTTCAACTATGGCTACACCTTC	CASSTPSTGFNYGYTF
many	TRBD2	19	TRBV5-5	TRBJ2-1	TGTGCCAGCAGCATCGGGACTAGCGGGAGGGCCGGGGCCTACAATGAGCAGTTCTTC	CASSIGTSGRAGAYNEQFF
many	TRBD2	15	TRBV7-3	TRBJ2-3	TGTGCCAGCAGCGCAAGCGGGAGTGTTACAGATACGCAGTATTTT	CASSASGSVTDTQYF
.	TRBD1	13	TRBV27	TRBJ1-2	TGTGCCAGCAGTTTATTACAGGGGTGGGGCTACACCTTC	CASSLLQGWGYTF
many	.	16	TRBV11-2	TRBJ2-3	TGTGCCAGCAGCTTAAGTATCTCTCCGGGCACAGATACGCAGTATTTT	CASSLSISPGTDTQYF
many	.	15	TRBV2	TRBJ2-7	TGTGCCAGCAAGAGGGAGGCAGGCGGGTCCTACGAGCAGTACTTC	CASKREAGGSYEQYF
many	TRBD1	16	TRBV7-9	TRBJ1-1	TGTGCCAGCAGCGTCCAGACAGGGGGGTCGGGCACTGAAGCTTTCTTT	CASSVQTGGSGTEAFF
.	.	14	TRBV14	TRBJ1-1	TGTGCCAGCAGCCAAAATTCGGGTGGCACTGAAGCTTTCTTT	CASSQNSGGTEAFF